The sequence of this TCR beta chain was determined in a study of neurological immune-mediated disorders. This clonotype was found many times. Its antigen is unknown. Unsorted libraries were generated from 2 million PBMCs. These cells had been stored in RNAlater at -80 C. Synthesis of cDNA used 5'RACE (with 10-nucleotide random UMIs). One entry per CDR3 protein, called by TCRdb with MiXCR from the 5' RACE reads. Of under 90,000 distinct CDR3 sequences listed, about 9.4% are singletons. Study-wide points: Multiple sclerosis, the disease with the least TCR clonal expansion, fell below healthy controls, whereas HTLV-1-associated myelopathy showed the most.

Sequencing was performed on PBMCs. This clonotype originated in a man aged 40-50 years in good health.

DNA of the CDR3: TGTGCCAGCAGCTCTGGTCATACCGGGACTAGCGGGGAATGGTACGAGCAGTACTTC. Translating gives CASSSGHTGTSGEWYEQYF. The genes are TRBV7-9 and TRBJ2-7, with 13 bases matching TRBD2. Germline values: CDR1 SEHNR, CDR2 FQNEAQ (reference sequence). Trimming at V came to 4 bases and at J to 4 bases, leaving 16 bases not matched to a gene. The CDR3 runs to 19 residues.